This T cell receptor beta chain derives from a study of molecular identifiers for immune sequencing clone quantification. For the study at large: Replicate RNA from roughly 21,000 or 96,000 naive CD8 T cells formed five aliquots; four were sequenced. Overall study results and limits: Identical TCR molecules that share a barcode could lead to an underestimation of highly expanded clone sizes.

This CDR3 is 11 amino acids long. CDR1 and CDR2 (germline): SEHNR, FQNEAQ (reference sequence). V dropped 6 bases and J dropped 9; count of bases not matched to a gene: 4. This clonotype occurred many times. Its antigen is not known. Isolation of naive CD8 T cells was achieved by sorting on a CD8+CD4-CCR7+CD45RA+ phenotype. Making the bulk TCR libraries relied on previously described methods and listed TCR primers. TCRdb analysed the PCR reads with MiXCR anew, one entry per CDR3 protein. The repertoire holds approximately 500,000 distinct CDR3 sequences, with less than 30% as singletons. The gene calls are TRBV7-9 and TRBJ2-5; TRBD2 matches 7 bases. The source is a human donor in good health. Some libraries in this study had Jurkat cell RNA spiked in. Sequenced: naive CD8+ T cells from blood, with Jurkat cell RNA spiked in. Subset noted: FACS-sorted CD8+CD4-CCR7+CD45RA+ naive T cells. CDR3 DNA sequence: TGTGCCAGCAGTGCTGCGGGGGCCCAGTACTTC. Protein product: CASSAAGAQYF.